This T cell receptor beta chain was sequenced in a study of shared clonotypes between healthy human individuals (dated by TCRdb to 2018 to 2021). For the wider study: The cohort included three men and two women between 18 and 49 years of age. Per donor, three plates each were used for CD4 naive and CD4 memory, two for CD8 naive, and one for CD8 memory. To estimate repertoire size and how much clonotype sharing occurs between individuals, the study deeply sequenced the blood TCR repertoires of several healthy adults. To increase sequencing depth and limit assay-specific biases, TCR repertoire library preparation and sequencing were carried out by different laboratories using diverse techniques. Between about 0.9 and 9 billion PBMCs per donor were obtained by leukapheresis. Study-wide findings and limitations: Sharing across several donors was observed for roughly 5% of naive CD4, around 3.5% of naive CD8, 2.3% of memory CD4, and roughly 0.43% of memory CD8 clonotypes. Naive subsets generally had larger estimated clonotype richness than memory subsets. Based on pairwise subsampling, the degree of clonotype sharing among donors was expected to be affected by sequencing depth. Compared with non-shared clonotypes, clonotypes shared by all four sorted-subset donors had higher generation probabilities. Sampling was restricted to blood, and TCR repertoires in tissue are likely to differ from TCR repertoires in blood. Rarefaction of sorted-subset datasets indicated incomplete sequencing despite the large sequencing depth. The genetic and exposure-history diversity represented was limited by the small number of donors.

CD8 naive samples were CD45RO-negative cells positively selected for CCR7, giving a CD45RA+CCR7+ population that excluded TemRA cells. The donors were healthy, HIV-negative adults with no recently reported acute infections or vaccinations. Every donor was a Caucasian adult living in Nashville, Tennessee, USA. After blood collection by leukapheresis, PBMCs were isolated using Ficoll-Histopaque density gradient centrifugation and then cryopreserved in the vapor phase of liquid nitrogen. Analytical flow cytometry was used to check the purity and quantity of each magnetically sorted T cell population. Genomic DNA was isolated from each sorted fraction and quantified by UV absorbance on a Nanodrop 2000c. TCR CDR3 regions were amplified from genomic DNA by multiplex PCR using the deep immunoSEQ assay. For each cell subset, the extracted genomic DNA was distributed evenly across all wells of several immunoSEQ 96-well plates, and each plate served as one replicate. For sorted subsets, 150 to 250 ng genomic DNA, equal to about 30,000 T cell genomes, was loaded into each replicate PCR. Purified libraries were measured with a Qubit 3.0 fluorometer, size-checked on a Bioanalyzer 2100, and measured again with the KAPA Library Quantification kit. Every immunoSEQ 96-well plate was sequenced on a separate single-read 150-cycle Illumina NextSeq 550 flow cell. In the paper's pipeline: Because the immunoSEQ output included only junctional sequences and no quality scores, the filtering could not be the same as the filtering used for full-length reads. Sequences were annotated with PyIR, a Python wrapper for IgBLAST v1.9, using IMGT germline references to assign V/J genes and CDR3. Reads were removed for weak V/J assignments (E-value above 1e-6), missing CDR3, stop codons, out-of-frame junctions, or ambiguous translated residues. V3J clonotypes were defined as sequences sharing the same inferred V gene, J gene, and CDR3 amino acid sequence. Percentage overlap between repertoires was calculated by dividing the number of shared unique clonotypes by the size of the smaller repertoire. RTK rarefaction, the Chao1 estimator, and Recon v2.1 estimates of unobserved clonotypes were used to assess repertoire richness. Generation probabilities for all TCRbeta clonotypes obtained by the gDNA method from four donors were computed using OLGA. In its TCRdb copy, this immuneACCESS table keeps in-frame sequences only and misses some clones. Where compared with another copy, unresolved V genes explain less than half of these, and the others have no known cause. V, J and clone size are those of that table, while D and trimming were read from the DNA. Present in this sample are some 2 million clones, 85% to 95% of which were seen just once. The ten largest make up around 1% of the sample.

The CDR3 spans 16 residues, from the cysteine through the phenylalanine. Just the 48-base CDR3 DNA is kept, in frame starting at base 1. After removal of 1 base from V and 6 bases from J, the junction retains 9 bases not matched to a gene. CDR1 and CDR2 are read off the germline V gene as MGHRA and YSYEKL. Concerning this clone itself: No antigen is known for it. No per-base quality is available; no much larger clone lies one base away.

The clonotype comes from a man aged 18 to 29 in good health. The sequence joins TRBV4-1 to TRBJ2-1; TRBD2 aligns with 7 central bases. The source material was naive CD8+ T cells sorted from blood. Reading the label with the study, this specimen's cell subset or site is: CD45RA+CCR7+. The CDR3 is CASSQVSRAGTNEQFF. DNA sequence: TGCGCCAGCAGCCAAGTTTCTCGAGCGGGAACCAATGAGCAGTTCTTC.